This T cell receptor (beta chain) was found in a study of CD8 T cells in Susac syndrome (dated by TCRdb to the late 2010s). For context, the study as a whole: The study used repertoire sequencing to test whether antigen drove CD8+ T cell activation and differentiation in Susac syndrome. CD8+ T cell repertoire clonality was compared between 12 healthy donors, some 14 Susac syndrome patients and around 15 multiple sclerosis patients. Overall results and qualifications from the work: The number of individuals in the TCR sequencing and HLA analysis was recognized as being relatively small.

Peripheral blood CD8+ and CD4+ T cells from healthy donors, Susac syndrome patients and multiple sclerosis patients were profiled using high-throughput TCR beta sequencing. Healthy donors were included as age- and sex-matched controls. Bulk CD8+ and CD4+ T cells were purified magnetically by negative isolation, whereas CD8+ TEMRA cells were enriched by FACS. Blood was collected in EDTA tubes and processed within 24 hours, with PBMCs isolated through density gradient centrifugation. PBMCs destined for TCR sequencing were cryopreserved in liquid nitrogen and later thawed in a 37 °C water bath. The sorted or isolated CD4+, CD8+ and CD8+ TEMRA cells reached a purity of at least 90%. On this clonotype itself: This receptor's antigen is unknown. Base quality data are lacking; no much larger clone is found one base away.

RNA was extracted using the RNeasy kit, and roughly 0.5 to 1 microgram was reverse transcribed with random hexamers. The immunoSEQ multiplex PCR assay, which covers 54 Vbeta and 13 Jbeta segments, was used to amplify TCR beta CDR3 regions. PCR amplification bias was corrected using a synthetic template baseline for primer optimization and computational correction. The original methods were these. Reads were annotated to V, D and J genes according to IMGT and were analyzed with immunoSEQ Analyzer, with only productive sequences retained. Clonality was computed as one minus Shannon entropy normalized by log2 of the number of productive unique sequences. For each patient and control, public and private clones were evaluated within the 100 most prevalent clones. Clones were defined as Susac-specific if absent from the healthy and MS cohorts, from 900 to 1,200 published viral clones and from other ImmuneACCESS disease sequences. TCRdb itself trimmed the public reads at Q25 with fastp, ran MiXCR and retained productive beta chains. Records with the same CDR3 protein are collapsed into one entry carrying the most frequent genes and DNA. These V and J calls originate from TCRdb's pipeline instead of the authors' own analysis. Across this sample there are 130,000 to 150,000 distinct CDR3 sequences, with roughly 94% seen only once. Roughly 0.29% of the sample is held by the ten biggest clonotypes.

Measured from the cysteine to the phenylalanine, the CDR3 is 19 residues long. Only the CDR3 region is kept as DNA, spanning 57 bases read in frame from base 1. Sequences LGHNA (CDR1) and YSLEER (CDR2) are obtained from the germline V gene. V loses 0 bases at its end and J loses 2 bases; junction bases beyond the gene matches: 12. Sequences were obtained from CD8+ T cells from PBMCs. The source is a human donor in good health. The chain is assembled from TRBV4-3 and TRBJ2-7; 11 bases in between match TRBD2. Read as DNA, the sequence is TGCGCCAGCAGCCAAGATTTACTAGCGGGAGTTGCGGGGCCCTACGAGCAGTACTTC. The encoded protein is CASSQDLLAGVAGPYEQYF.